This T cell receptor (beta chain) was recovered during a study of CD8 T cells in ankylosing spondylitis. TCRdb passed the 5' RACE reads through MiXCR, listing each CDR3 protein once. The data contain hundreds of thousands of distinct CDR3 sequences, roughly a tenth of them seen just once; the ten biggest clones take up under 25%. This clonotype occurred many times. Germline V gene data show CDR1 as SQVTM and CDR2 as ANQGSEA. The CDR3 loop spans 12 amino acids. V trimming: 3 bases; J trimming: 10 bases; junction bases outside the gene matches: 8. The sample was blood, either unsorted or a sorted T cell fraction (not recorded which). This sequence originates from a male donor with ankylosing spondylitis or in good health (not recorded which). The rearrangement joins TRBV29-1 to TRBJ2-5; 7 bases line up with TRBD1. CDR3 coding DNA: TGCAGCGTTGAGAGGCAGGGGGATGACCAGTACTTC. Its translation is CSVERQGDDQYF.